Listed below are T cell receptor beta chains from one sample, sequenced in a study of T-cell reconstitution after alpha-beta-depleted transplantation in children. MiXCR was run by TCRdb on the PCR reads, yielding one entry per CDR3 protein. The data contain some 600,000 distinct CDR3 sequences, about an eighth of them singletons. The input for sequencing was PBMCs, mostly from graft donor cells, taken 360 days after TCRalphabeta/CD19-depleted stem cell transplant. The source is a male patient between 5 and 17 years old who had a stem cell transplant for acute myeloid leukemia, so the T cells may come from the graft donor. The CDR3 runs from the conserved cysteine through the conserved F or W. D genes are given only for firm matches. Not every row has a clone size; where given, it reads once, few, many or a size class.

j_call | v_call | clone_size | d_call | cdr3_nt | cdr3_aa
TRBJ2-7 | TRBV20-1 | . | TRBD1 | TGCAGTGCTTCCGGGACAGCTAACTACGAGCAGTACTTC | CSASGTANYEQYF
TRBJ2-7 | TRBV9 | few | TRBD2 | TGTGCCAGCAGCGTAGGGACTAGCGTAATCTACGAGCAGTACTTC | CASSVGTSVIYEQYF
TRBJ2-7 | TRBV4-2 | . | TRBD2 | TGTGCCAGCAGCCAAGATCTTGACGGGAGGGCCGAGGACGAGCAGTACTTC | CASSQDLDGRAEDEQYF
TRBJ2-1 | TRBV11-1 | few | TRBD2 | TGTGCCAGCAGCCGGACTAGCCTCTGGGATGAGCAGTTCTTC | CASSRTSLWDEQFF
TRBJ2-1 | TRBV14 | many | . | TGTGCCAGCAGCCAAGTGGGGGGAGAGGGAAATGAGCAGTTCTTC | CASSQVGGEGNEQFF
TRBJ2-1 | TRBV3-1 | many | TRBD1 | TGTGCCAGCAGCGCAGGGGGACCCCTTATCAATGAGCAGTTCTTC | CASSAGGPLINEQFF
TRBJ2-3 | TRBV3-1 | many | TRBD2 | TGTGCCAGCAGCCAAGAACAGGTAGCGGGAGGAACTAGCACAGATACGCAGTATTTT | CASSQEQVAGGTSTDTQYF
TRBJ2-5 | TRBV20-1 | . | TRBD2 | TGCAGTGCTGGATCTTCCGGGACTAGCTTTCAAGAGACCCAGTACTTC | CSAGSSGTSFQETQYF
TRBJ1-5 | TRBV5-1 | . | . | TGCGCCAGCAGCTGGGGGTCTAGCAATCAGCCCCAGCATTTT | CASSWGSSNQPQHF
TRBJ2-3 | TRBV25-1 | many | TRBD1 | TGTGCCAGCAGTTGGACAGGGGACACAGATACGCAGTATTTT | CASSWTGDTDTQYF
TRBJ2-5 | TRBV28 | many | . | TGTGCCAGCACCCCCGTGGGATTTCAAGAGACCCAGTACTTC | CASTPVGFQETQYF
TRBJ2-1 | TRBV20-1 | few | . | TGCAGTGCTAGTTCCGGACCGAGCTCCTACAATGAGCAGTTCTTC | CSASSGPSSYNEQFF
TRBJ2-1 | TRBV5-6 | . | TRBD2 | TGTGCCAGCAGCTTGTTCGCTAGCGGGTCTACGGATGAGCAGTTCTTC | CASSLFASGSTDEQFF
TRBJ2-1 | TRBV9 | few | . | TGTGCCAGCAGCGCAGGGGCTGGGGCCTCCTCCTACAATGAGCAGTTCTTC | CASSAGAGASSYNEQFF
TRBJ2-5 | TRBV25-1 | many | . | TGTGCCAGCAGTGAAGTTTGGGGCCAAGAGACCCAGTACTTC | CASSEVWGQETQYF
TRBJ1-4 | TRBV18 | . | . | TGTGCCAGCTCACCACAATCAAGTAATGAAAAACTGTTTTTT | CASSPQSSNEKLFF
TRBJ2-3 | TRBV12-3/TRBV12-4 | . | . | TGTGCCAGCAGTAGTGACTGGTCGCCGCTTACAGATACGCAGTATTTT | CASSSDWSPLTDTQYF
TRBJ1-1 | TRBV29-1 | . | . | TGCAGCGTTGAAGGAGGGTCGTCGTGGGCTTTCTTT | CSVEGGSSWAFF
TRBJ2-7 | TRBV29-1 | many | TRBD2 | TGCAGCGTTAAACTAGCGTTTCTCTCCTCCTACGAGCAGTACTTC | CSVKLAFLSSYEQYF
TRBJ2-4 | TRBV3-1 | once | TRBD2 | TGTGCCAGCAGCCGCCTGTCCCAGTGCGGGAGGCCGCAGTACTTC | CASSRLSQCGRPQYF
TRBJ2-3 | TRBV20-1 | few | . | TGCAGTGCTAGAGATTGGTCGCAGTATTTT | CSARDWSQYF
TRBJ1-1 | TRBV12-3/TRBV12-4 | once | . | TGTGCCAGCAGTTCCTACTTAGGGGGGATTGGGACTGAAGCTTTCTTT | CASSSYLGGIGTEAFF
TRBJ2-5 | TRBV27 | many | . | TGTGCCAGCAGTTATGTCGGAGACCAAGAGACCCAGTACTTC | CASSYVGDQETQYF
TRBJ2-3 | TRBV11-2 | few | . | TGTGCCAGCAGCCGTTGGGGGGACCCCCGCACAGATACGCAGTATTTT | CASSRWGDPRTDTQYF
TRBJ2-1 | TRBV24-1 | . | TRBD2 | TGTGCCACCAGTACCGGGAGGTTCGGTAATGAGCAGTTTTTC | CATSTGRFGNEQFF
TRBJ2-1 | TRBV20-1 | few | TRBD2 | TGCAGTGCCGATAGCGGGAGTATATACAATGAGCAGTTCTTC | CSADSGSIYNEQFF
TRBJ1-2 | TRBV6-1 | few | . | TGTGCCAGCAGTCTCAGGAGCGAGACCTTTGGCTACACCTTC | CASSLRSETFGYTF
TRBJ2-2 | TRBV20-1 | many | . | TGCAGTGCTAGAGTCCCAGGGTACACCGGGGAGCTGTTTTTT | CSARVPGYTGELFF
TRBJ2-2 | TRBV20-1 | few | . | TGCAGTGCTAGAGATCCCGGGTCGAACACCGGGGAGCTGTTTTTT | CSARDPGSNTGELFF
TRBJ2-7 | TRBV7-2 | . | . | TGTGCCATCACACGAGTGGGGAAAGCCTACGAGCAGTACTTC | CAITRVGKAYEQYF
TRBJ2-2 | TRBV20-1 | many | TRBD1 | TGCAGTGCTAGAGATGGGGACAGGGGGTTCACCGGGGAGCTGTTTTTT | CSARDGDRGFTGELFF
TRBJ2-5 | TRBV12-3/TRBV12-4 | many | . | TGTGCCAGCCTCAGCTGGGAGACCCAGTACTTC | CASLSWETQYF
TRBJ1-5 | TRBV28 | few | . | TGTGCCAGCAGTTTTCCCGGGGGCAATCAGCCCCAGCATTTT | CASSFPGGNQPQHF
TRBJ2-2 | TRBV9 | . | TRBD2 | TGTGCCAGCAGCGTAGCTGCGGGAGCCCACACCGGGGAGCTGTTTTTT | CASSVAAGAHTGELFF
TRBJ1-6 | TRBV4-1 | many | . | TGCGCCAGCAGCCAAGTAAGGGGTATTGGTTCACCCCTCCACTTT | CASSQVRGIGSPLHF